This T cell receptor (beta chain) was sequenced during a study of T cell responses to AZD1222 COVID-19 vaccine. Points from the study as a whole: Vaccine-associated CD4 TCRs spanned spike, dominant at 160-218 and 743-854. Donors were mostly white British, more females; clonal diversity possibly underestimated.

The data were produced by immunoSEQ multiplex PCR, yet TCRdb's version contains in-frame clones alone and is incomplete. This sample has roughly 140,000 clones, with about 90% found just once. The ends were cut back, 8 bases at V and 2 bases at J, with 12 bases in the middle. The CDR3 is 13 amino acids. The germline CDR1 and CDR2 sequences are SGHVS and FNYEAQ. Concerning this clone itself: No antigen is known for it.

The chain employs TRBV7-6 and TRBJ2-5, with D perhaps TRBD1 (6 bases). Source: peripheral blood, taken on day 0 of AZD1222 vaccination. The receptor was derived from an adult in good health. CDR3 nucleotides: TGTGCCAGCTCTTGGGGGCGGCAAGAGACCCAGTACTTC. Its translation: CASSWGRQETQYF. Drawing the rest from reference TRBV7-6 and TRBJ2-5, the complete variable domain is GAGVSQSPRYKVTKRGQDVALRCDPISGHVSLYWYRQALGQGPEFLTYFNYEAQQDKSGLPNDRFSAERPEGSISTLTIQRTEQRDSAMYRCASSWGRQETQYFGPGTRLLVL.